This is a list of T cell receptor beta chains from one sample in a study of OX40 agonist ivuxolimab in advanced cancers. TCRdb's table, derived via immunoSEQ multiplex PCR, lists solely in-frame clones and lacks some. Of about 12,000 clones detected, 80% appear once; the ten largest clones hold 27%. Specimen: CD4+ or CD8+ T cells sorted from blood, collected in a trial of the OX40 agonist ivuxolimab. The receptors here all came from an adult with an advanced solid tumor such as melanoma, head and neck, liver or kidney cancer. Each CDR3 is given with its conserved first and last residue. A D gene is named only where the DNA matches it firmly. Clone size is stated in some rows and not others, as once, few, many or a class when expanded.

size	D	V	J	length	DNA	CDR3
few	TRBD1	TRBV7-9	TRBJ1-6	13	TGTGCCACCCCGGGACAGGGTAATTCACCCCTCCACTTT	CATPGQGNSPLHF
NA	NA	TRBV25-1	TRBJ2-7	14	TGTGCCAGCAGTGAGTTGGGGAATGTCGCCGAGCAGTACTTC	CASSELGNVAEQYF
NA	TRBD2	TRBV9	TRBJ2-3	13	TGTGCCAGCAGCCCCCCTCGGGGACTAGCGGTTTATTTT	CASSPPRGLAVYF
NA	NA	TRBV6-6	TRBJ2-7	13	TGTGCCAGCAGTTCCTTCGTGACGTATGAGCAGTACTTC	CASSSFVTYEQYF
NA	NA	TRBV28	TRBJ2-7	12	TGTGCCAGCAGTTTAAGCCCATACGAGCAGTACTTC	CASSLSPYEQYF
few	NA	TRBV7-3	TRBJ2-1	16	TGTGCCAGCAGCCGAAGGGGGGTCTCCGCACCGGATGAGCAGTTCTTC	CASSRRGVSAPDEQFF
NA	TRBD1	TRBV27	TRBJ1-1	14	TGTGCCAGCAGGCGGACAGGGATGAACACTGAAGCTTTCTTT	CASRRTGMNTEAFF
NA	NA	TRBV5-8	TRBJ2-2	16	TGTGCCAGCAGCTTGGGAGGGCCCGGGTTAACCGGGGAGCTGTTTTTT	CASSLGGPGLTGELFF
once	TRBD2	TRBV27	TRBJ2-5	14	TGTGCCAGCAGTCCTAGCGGGAGGCGAGAGACCCAGTACTTC	CASSPSGRRETQYF
few	NA	TRBV20-1	TRBJ1-2	11	TGCAGTGCTTATTTCAGGGATGGCTACACCTTC	CSAYFRDGYTF
once	TRBD1	TRBV6-5	TRBJ2-7	14	TGTGCCAGCAGTTACATACAGGGGGCCTACGAGCAGTACTTC	CASSYIQGAYEQYF
NA	NA	TRBV7-6	TRBJ2-1	14	TGTGCCAGCAGCTCCCCCGGGACAAACAATGAGCAGTTCTTC	CASSSPGTNNEQFF
NA	TRBD2	TRBV9	TRBJ2-7	15	TGTGCCAGCAGCGTAGAAGCGGGAGGGCCGCTCGAGCAGTACTTC	CASSVEAGGPLEQYF
NA	NA	TRBV28	TRBJ1-4	14	TGTGCCAGCAGTTTCTCGGCAGGGTCCTTAGGGCTGTTTTTT	CASSFSAGSLGLFF
NA	TRBD2	TRBV4-2	TRBJ2-7	17	TGTGCCAGCATTACAACGGGGGGGGCTAGCGGGAGCTACGAGCAGTACTTC	CASITTGGASGSYEQYF
few	NA	TRBV11-2	TRBJ1-5	14	TGTGCCAGCAGCTTAAGTGAAGGATTTCAGCCCCAGCATTTT	CASSLSEGFQPQHF